The present entry profiles one TCR beta chain with its context. Profiled with immunoSEQ multiplex PCR; TCRdb holds only in-frame clones, not every one. Among about 40,000 clones listed, 75% to 95% were seen once. In germline, CDR1 is SGHTA, CDR2 FQGTGA. The CDR3 runs to 17 residues. Germline trimming cut 1 base from V and 5 bases from J; bases unmatched to any gene: 7. This specimen comes from a study of T cell changes during pregnancy in multiple sclerosis. This chain uses TRBV7-3 with TRBJ2-1; 11 bases are a match to TRBD2. The sequences come from CD4+ T cells from peripheral blood mononuclear cells, collected in the third trimester of pregnancy. The sequence was obtained from a female donor with multiple sclerosis, enrolled in a pregnancy study. The CDR3 spells CASSLRLAGGRNNEQFF. CDR3 in DNA: TGTGCCAGCAGCTTAAGGCTAGCGGGAGGTCGAAACAATGAGCAGTTCTTC.